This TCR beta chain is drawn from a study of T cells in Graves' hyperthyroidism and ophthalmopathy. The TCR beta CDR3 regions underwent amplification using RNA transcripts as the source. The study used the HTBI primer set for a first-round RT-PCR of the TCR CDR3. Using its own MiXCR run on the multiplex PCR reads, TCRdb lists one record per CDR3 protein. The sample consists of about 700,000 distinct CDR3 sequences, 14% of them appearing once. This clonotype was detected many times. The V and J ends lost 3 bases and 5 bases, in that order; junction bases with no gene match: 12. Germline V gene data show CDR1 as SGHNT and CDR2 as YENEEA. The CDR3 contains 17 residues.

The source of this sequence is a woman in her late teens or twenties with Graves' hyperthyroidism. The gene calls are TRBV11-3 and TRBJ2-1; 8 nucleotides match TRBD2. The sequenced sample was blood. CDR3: CASSFSWGLGSDNEQFF. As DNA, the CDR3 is TGTGCCAGCAGCTTCTCTTGGGGACTAGGGTCTGACAATGAGCAGTTCTTC.